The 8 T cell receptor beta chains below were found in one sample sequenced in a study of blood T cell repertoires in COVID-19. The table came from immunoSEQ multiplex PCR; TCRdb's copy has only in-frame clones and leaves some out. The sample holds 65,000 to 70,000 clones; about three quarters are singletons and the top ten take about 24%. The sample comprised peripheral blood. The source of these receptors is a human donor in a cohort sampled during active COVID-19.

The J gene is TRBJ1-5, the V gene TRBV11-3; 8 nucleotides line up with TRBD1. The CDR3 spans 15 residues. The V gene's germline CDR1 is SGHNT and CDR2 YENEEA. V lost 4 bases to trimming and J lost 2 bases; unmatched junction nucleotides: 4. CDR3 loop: CASSSGGEGNQPQHF. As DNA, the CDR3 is TGTGCCAGCAGCTCAGGGGGCGAGGGCAATCAGCCCCAGCATTTT. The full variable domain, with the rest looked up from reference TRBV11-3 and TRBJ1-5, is EAGVVQSPRYKIIEKKQPVAFWCNPISGHNTLYWYLQNLGQGPELLIRYENEEAVDDSQLPKDRFSAERLKGVDSTLKIQPAELGDSAVYLCASSSGGEGNQPQHFGDGTRLSIL.

Written as DNA, the CDR3 is TGCGCCAGCAGCCAAGCCCCGACTAGTACAGATACGCAGTATTTT. As protein: CASSQAPTSTDTQYF. The chain employs TRBV4-1 and TRBJ2-3, with a possible D match to TRBD2 (6 bases). Trimming cost V 1 base and J 3 bases, with 11 bases left between them. The CDR3 extends over 15 amino acids. Germline V gene lookup returns CDR1 MGHRA and CDR2 YSYEKL.

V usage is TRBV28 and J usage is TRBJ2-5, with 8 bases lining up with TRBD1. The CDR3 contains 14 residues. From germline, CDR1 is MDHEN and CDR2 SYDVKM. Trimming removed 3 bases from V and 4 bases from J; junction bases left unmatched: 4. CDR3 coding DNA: TGTGCCAGCAGTTTCCGGACAGGGAGAGAGACCCAGTACTTC. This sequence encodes CASSFRTGRETQYF.

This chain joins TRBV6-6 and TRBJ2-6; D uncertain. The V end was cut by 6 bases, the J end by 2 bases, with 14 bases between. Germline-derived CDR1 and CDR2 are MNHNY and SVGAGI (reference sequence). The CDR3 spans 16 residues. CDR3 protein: CASSPQFTTGANVLTF. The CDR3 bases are TGTGCCAGCAGCCCCCAGTTTACAACTGGGGCCAACGTCCTGACTTTC.

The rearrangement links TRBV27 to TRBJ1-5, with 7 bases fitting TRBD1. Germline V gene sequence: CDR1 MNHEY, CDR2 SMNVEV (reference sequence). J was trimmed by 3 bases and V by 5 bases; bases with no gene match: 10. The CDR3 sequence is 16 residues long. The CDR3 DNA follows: TGTGCCAGCAGTCCACAGGGGAAAAAGTACAATCAGCCCCAGCATTTT. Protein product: CASSPQGKKYNQPQHF.

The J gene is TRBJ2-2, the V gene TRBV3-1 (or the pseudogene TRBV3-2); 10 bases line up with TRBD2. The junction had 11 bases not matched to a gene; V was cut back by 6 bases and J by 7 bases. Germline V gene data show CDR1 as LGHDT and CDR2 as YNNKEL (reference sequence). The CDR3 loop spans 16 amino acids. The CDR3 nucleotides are TGTGCCAGCAGTCTTCGGAGCGGGGGGGCGGTCGGGGAGCTGTTTTTT. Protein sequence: CASSLRSGGAVGELFF.

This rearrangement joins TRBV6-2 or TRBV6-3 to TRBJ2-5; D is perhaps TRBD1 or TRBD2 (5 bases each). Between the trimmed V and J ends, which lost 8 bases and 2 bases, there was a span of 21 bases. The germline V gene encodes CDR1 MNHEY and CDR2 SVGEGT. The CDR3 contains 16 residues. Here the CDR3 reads CASCRGVSAEQETQYF. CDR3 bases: TGTGCCAGCTGCCGGGGCGTCTCGGCGGAGCAAGAGACCCAGTACTTC.

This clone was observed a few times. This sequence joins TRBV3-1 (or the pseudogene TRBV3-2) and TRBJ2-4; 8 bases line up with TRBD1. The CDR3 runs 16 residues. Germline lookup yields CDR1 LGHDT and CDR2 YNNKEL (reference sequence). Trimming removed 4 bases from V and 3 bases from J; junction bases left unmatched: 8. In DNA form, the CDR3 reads TGTGCCAGCAGCCCACCCCAGGGGGCCGGCAAAAACATTCAGTACTTC. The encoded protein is CASSPPQGAGKNIQYF.